This TCR beta chain was identified in a study of blood T cell repertoires in COVID-19. Background on the study: The United States, Italy and Spain were the sources of the acute and convalescent COVID-19 samples. The cDNA or gDNA used as material had been derived from T cells, B-cell-depleted T cells, or PBMCs.

Germline CDR1 SGHVS, CDR2 FQNEAQ. This CDR3 spans 13 amino acids. The V and J ends lost 1 base and 14 bases, in that order; junction bases with no gene match: 8. Clones were read by immunoSEQ multiplex PCR, and TCRdb kept only the in-frame ones, dropping some. The sample shows over 85,000 clones, about 85% of them seen only once. Followed longitudinally, the Seattle patients had been enrolled during active infection. The TCR was taken from an elderly woman with COVID-19, enrolled during active disease. Sequencing used peripheral blood. V is TRBV7-8 and J is TRBJ2-1; 7 nucleotides align to TRBD2. The CDR3 region has the DNA TGTGCCAGCAGCTTAGTTGCTAGCGGACAAGAGTTCTTC. This codes for CASSLVASGQEFF.